This T cell receptor (beta chain) was found in a study of cytotoxic CD8 clonotypes in ibrutinib-treated CLL (dated by TCRdb to the early 2020s). General notes on the study: The cohort was composed of 10 to 11 relapsed/refractory and approximately 14 treatment-naive patients; IGHV unmutated status was identified in about 17 patients. Responses were partial in approximately 24 patients and complete in 2; after median 68 months follow-up, about 15 stayed in remission and roughly twelve progressed. Of the roughly 81 people in the trial, some 28 had longitudinal samples available. Cryopreserved peripheral blood mononuclear cells were obtained before treatment, at response, and at either sustained remission or disease progression. On average, each sample yielded hundreds of thousands of productive templates and tens of thousands of productive rearrangements. All remission and progressive disease samples were collected while patients were still receiving ibrutinib. Samples at response were collected after a median of approximately twelve months of treatment, with a range of roughly 6 to 40 months.

As to this clone: Its antigen specificity is not known. Base qualities are missing; no much larger clone stands one base away.

Each clonotype received, on average, around 10x coverage in deep resolution sequencing performed on a MiSeq, where the target depth lay between 1 in 1 million and 1 in 200,000 T cells. TCR beta libraries were generated with the immunoSEQ hsTCRB Kit. The published analysis was carried out like this. Data were analyzed with ImmunoSEQ Data Assistant and ImmunoSEQ Analyzer, with V, D and J genes assigned per IMGT definitions. Clonality, with values ranging from 0 to 1, was calculated as one minus the normalized Shannon entropy of productive rearrangement frequencies. Public clonotype analysis was restricted to overrepresented clonotypes comprising at least 0.05% of each patient's repertoire. Repertoires from some 13 age-matched healthy donors in immuneACCESS were used as clonality controls. TCRdb took over this immuneACCESS table, retaining in-frame rearrangements with V and J assigned. Such tables are incomplete; in checked studies, under half of the missing clones stem from an unresolved V gene, and the remainder is unexplained. The D gene and trimming were derived from the DNA, and the V and J assignments and clone size from that table. This sample has over 140,000 clones in its table, and 65% to 85% of those were observed once. 7.5% to 8% of the sample is taken by the ten largest.

V lost 2 bases and J lost 6 bases; the stretch between them is 12 bases long. The CDR3, from cysteine to phenylalanine, totals 13 residues. Just the 39-base CDR3 DNA is kept, in frame starting at base 1. CDR1 GTSNPN and CDR2 SVGIG are derived from the germline V gene (reference sequence). For TCR beta library preparation, about 2 micrograms of genomic DNA was extracted from cryopreserved PBMCs. Longitudinal blood samples from CLL patients on ibrutinib monotherapy underwent high-throughput TCR beta sequencing. The patients took part in an open-label, single-center phase 2 trial of ibrutinib monotherapy. General conclusions and limits of the study: At ibrutinib response clonality went up, during sustained remission it held steady, and at progression it dropped back toward baseline. Sampling times were not matched between sustained-remission and progressing patients, and lymph node repertoires were not studied. Public clonotypes were rare and either shrank or stayed stable during treatment, and the rise in clonality at ibrutinib response reflected expansion of private clonotypes. Baseline clonality was found to be higher than that of age-matched healthy donors and was strongly correlated with circulating CD8+ T-cell counts.

This sample comprised PBMCs, obtained after 36 months of ibrutinib treatment. The sequence derives from a human donor with chronic lymphocytic leukemia. The V gene is TRBV30 and the J gene is TRBJ2-3, with no D gene named confidently. Here is the DNA: TGTGCCTGGAGTCCCCTCGCTCCGGATACGCAGTATTTT. It codes for CAWSPLAPDTQYF.